One sample yielded the 10 T cell receptor beta chains listed below, sequenced in a study of cytomegalovirus exposure and HLA in healthy donors. Primers: 60 Vbeta forward and 13 Jbeta reverse. TCRdb's table, derived via immunoSEQ multiplex PCR, lists solely in-frame clones and lacks some. The sample lists more than 95,000 clones; 60% to 80% were seen once. The sequenced sample was PBMCs. The receptors come from a man in his thirties or forties in good health and CMV-seronegative.

This clone was picked up a small number of times. The junction departs from germline at one end; a sequencing error may be responsible. The chain is built from TRBV7-7 and TRBJ2-6, with 8 bases lining up with TRBD2. The germline V gene encodes CDR1 SSHAT and CDR2 FNYEAQ (reference sequence). The CDR3 spans 14 residues. The DNA of the CDR3 is TGTGCTAGCGGGGTCTCTTCAGGGGCCAACGGCCTGACTTTC. Translating gives CASGVSSGANGLTF.

Of note for this clone: One junction end does not reproduce the germline sequence, and a read error may be involved. V is TRBV5-4 and J is TRBJ1-1; 8 bases map to TRBD1. Per germline, CDR1 SGHNT and CDR2 YYREEE (reference sequence). This CDR3 comprises 14 residues. The CDR3 sequence: CASSQTRGLTEAFF. The CDR3 DNA follows: TGCGCCAGCAGCCAAACCAGGGGGCTCACTGAAGCTTTCTTT. Full variable domain (outside the CDR3, taken from reference TRBV5-4 and TRBJ1-1): ETGVTQSPTHLIKTRGQQVTLRCSSQSGHNTVSWYQQALGQGPQFIFQYYREEENGRGNFPPRFSGLQFPNYSSELNVNALELDDSALYLCASSQTRGLTEAFFGQGTRLTVV.

CDR3 residues: CASSRVTGGGYTF. The CDR3 nucleotides read TGCGCCAGCAGCCGGGTGACAGGGGGAGGCTACACCTTC. The chain is built from TRBV4-3 and TRBJ1-2; 9 bases match TRBD1. The length of the CDR3 is 13 residues. Germline trimming cut 4 bases from V and 8 bases from J; bases unmatched to any gene: 5. Germline assignment: CDR1 LGHNA and CDR2 YSLEER.

The J gene is TRBJ2-3, the V gene TRBV5-4; 8 bases align to TRBD2. The V segment lost 4 bases and the J segment 6 bases; nucleotides outside the gene matches: 13. Germline V CDR1 and CDR2: SGHNT, YYREEE (reference sequence). This CDR3 is 16 amino acids long. For the CDR3, the DNA is TGTGCCAGCAGCGCCCCGACTAGCGATGTCGCCGATACGCAGTATTTT. It specifies CASSAPTSDVADTQYF.

The J gene is TRBJ1-2, the V gene TRBV6-5; 9 bases line up with TRBD1. This CDR3 comprises 12 residues. Germline CDR1 is MNHEY and CDR2 is SVGAGI. V lost 7 bases and J lost 8; bases outside the gene matches: 5. CDR3 nucleotide sequence: TGTGCCAGCACTAACAGGGGGCTCGGCTACACCTTC. Translating it yields CASTNRGLGYTF.

This clone was seen only once. Within the sample, other DNA sequences also encode this same CDR3. The chain links TRBV14 to TRBJ2-5, with 14 bases fitting TRBD2. V was pared by 6 bases and J by 3 bases, with 15 bases of the junction left unmatched. The CDR3 is 19 amino acids. CDR1 is SGHDN, CDR2 FVKESK, per germline. The CDR3 spells CASSSRYGTSGGSKETQYF. The CDR3 coding sequence is TGTGCCAGCAGTTCAAGATATGGGACTAGCGGGGGATCCAAAGAGACCCAGTACTTC.

V usage is TRBV11-2 and J usage is TRBJ1-6; 8 positions agree with TRBD1. After removal of 6 bases from V and 9 bases from J, the junction contained 10 bases not matched to a gene. Germline CDR1 is SGHAT and CDR2 is FQNNGV. The CDR3 runs 15 residues. The CDR3 DNA is TGTGCCAGCAGTATAAGACAGGGGACGGGTTCACCCCTCCACTTT. Encoded protein: CASSIRQGTGSPLHF.

The chain links TRBV19 to TRBJ2-7; the match to TRBD2 covers 8 bases. Germline loops: CDR1 LNHDA, CDR2 SQIVND (reference sequence). The CDR3 spans 14 residues. V gave up 8 bases and J gave up 7 bases; unmatched junction bases: 13. CDR3 nucleotide sequence: TGTGCCAGTGGCGGAAGCGGGAGTTCGAGAGAGCAGTACTTC. It encodes CASGGSGSSREQYF.

This chain joins TRBV7-9 and TRBJ2-1; unclear D gene. The CDR3 sequence is 15 residues long. CDR1 is SEHNR and CDR2 is FQNEAQ in the germline V gene (reference sequence). Trimming shortened V by 0 bases and J by 0 bases, and 6 bases separated the two germline ends. The CDR3 is CASSLALSSYNEQFF. DNA of the CDR3: TGTGCCAGCAGCTTAGCGCTGAGCTCCTACAATGAGCAGTTCTTC.

The chain has TRBV5-4 and TRBJ2-2; D is unclear. CDR3 size: 15 residues. The V end lost 1 base, the J end lost 0 bases, and 7 bases lay between the germline ends. Germline CDR1 is SGHNT and CDR2 is YYREEE (reference sequence). The CDR3 DNA follows: TGTGCCAGCAGCTTGACTCTCGCGAACACCGGGGAGCTGTTTTTT. It translates to CASSLTLANTGELFF. Looking up the rest from reference TRBV5-4 and TRBJ2-2 gives the full variable domain: ETGVTQSPTHLIKTRGQQVTLRCSSQSGHNTVSWYQQALGQGPQFIFQYYREEENGRGNFPPRFSGLQFPNYSSELNVNALELDDSALYLCASSLTLANTGELFFGEGSRLTVL.